A single sample gave rise to the 22 T cell receptor beta chains below, sequenced in a study of control samples from healthy donors and cancer patients. Sequencing was performed with immunoSEQ multiplex PCR; in TCRdb, only in-frame clones are kept and a portion is missing. The sample gives about 170,000 clones, about 90% of which show up once; 12% is in the top ten. Sequenced material: blood. These receptors were obtained from a man younger than 45 in good health.

The chain uses TRBV7-6 and TRBJ2-7; no clear D. The ends were cut back, 5 bases at V and 3 bases at J, with 23 bases in the middle. Germline V gives CDR1 SGHVS, CDR2 FNYEAQ. The length of the CDR3 is 17 residues. The CDR3 here is CASSRGRPEVGFYEQYF. The DNA for the CDR3 is TGTGCCAGCAGCCGAGGCCGACCCGAAGTGGGTTTCTACGAGCAGTACTTC. The full variable domain, with the rest looked up from reference TRBV7-6 and TRBJ2-7, is GAGVSQSPRYKVTKRGQDVALRCDPISGHVSLYWYRQALGQGPEFLTYFNYEAQQDKSGLPNDRFSAERPEGSISTLTIQRTEQRDSAMYRCASSRGRPEVGFYEQYFGPGTRLTVT.

This clone was counted a single time. V gene TRBV5-6 combines with J gene TRBJ2-5; TRBD1 might be the D (6 bases). The CDR3 sequence is 13 residues long. Germline-derived CDR1 and CDR2 are SGHDT and YYEEEE. V dropped 2 bases and J dropped 2 bases, with 7 bases sitting between them. In DNA, the CDR3 is TGTGCCAGCAGCTTAAGGGGGCAAGAGACCCAGTACTTC. Encoded protein: CASSLRGQETQYF.

This chain joins TRBV25-1 and TRBJ1-6, with a possible D match to TRBD1 (5 bases). Germline loops: CDR1 MGHDK, CDR2 SYGVNS. Trimming pared 6 bases from V and 8 bases from J, leaving 11 bases between. The CDR3 consists of 13 residues. The CDR3: CASRRGTDSPLHF. The CDR3 nucleotides are TGTGCCAGCAGACGAGGGACCGATTCACCCCTCCACTTT.

Regarding this clone: Relative to the germline gene, one junction end is altered; a read error may explain this. This chain uses TRBV3-1 (or the pseudogene TRBV3-2) with TRBJ2-7, with a weak D call TRBD2 (5 bases). The CDR3 is made up of 13 amino acids. The germline V gene encodes CDR1 LGHDT and CDR2 YNNKEL (reference sequence). The CDR3 region has the DNA TGTGCCAGCAGCCAAGAAGGGCGGACTCCCTACATCTTC. It translates to CASSQEGRTPYIF.

The chain has TRBV2 and TRBJ2-7, with 12 positions matching TRBD2. Germline CDR1 SNHLY, CDR2 FYNNEI. V trimming: 6 bases; J trimming: 0 bases; junction bases outside the gene matches: 3. The CDR3 loop spans 15 amino acids. For the CDR3, the DNA is TGTGCCAGCAGGCTAGCGGGAGGGAGCTCCTACGAGCAGTACTTC. As protein: CASRLAGGSSYEQYF.

This chain uses TRBV5-5 with TRBJ1-6; 9 bases align to TRBD1. With V trimmed by 4 bases and J by 7 bases, 12 bases remained unmatched. The germline V gene has CDR1 SGHKS and CDR2 YYEKEE (reference sequence). CDR3 length: 17 amino acids. The CDR3 DNA is TGTGCCAGCAGCCCCCTATTTTCCGGGACAGGGAATTCACCCCTCCACTTT. Protein product: CASSPLFSGTGNSPLHF.

This clone occurred once. At the DNA level, this CDR3 is encoded by other sequences in the same sample as well. V is TRBV28 and J is TRBJ1-5; no clear D gene. Germline V gives CDR1 MDHEN, CDR2 SYDVKM. There are 12 residues in the CDR3. V lost 6 bases and J lost 5, with 8 bases in between. CDR3 region: CASSRSYQPQHF. The CDR3 bases are TGTGCCAGCAGCCGAAGTTATCAGCCCCAGCATTTT.

The chain has TRBV6-5 and TRBJ1-5; no clear D. Trimming stripped 7 bases from V and 5 bases from J, with 12 bases between. Germline V CDR1 and CDR2: MNHEY, SVGAGI. There are 13 residues in the CDR3. This CDR3 reads CASMHGEDQPQHF. The CDR3 DNA follows: TGTGCCAGCATGCATGGGGAGGATCAGCCCCAGCATTTT.

This clone was found once. V is TRBV6-5 and J is TRBJ1-4; D gene unclear. The CDR3 contains 11 residues. Trimming left V 10 bases short and J 6 bases short, with 9 bases between. Germline V gene lookup returns CDR1 MNHEY and CDR2 SVGAGI. This chain's CDR3 is CATRQDEKLFF. The CDR3 DNA reads TGTGCCACACGACAAGATGAAAAACTGTTTTTT.

The chain uses TRBV5-1 and TRBJ2-7; 7 bases match TRBD1. The germline gives CDR1 SGHRS, CDR2 YFSETQ. The CDR3 has 16 amino acids. V shed 2 bases, J shed 2 bases, and the junction held 10 bases outside the gene matches. The CDR3 loop reads CASSLTLAGGAYEQYF. The CDR3 nucleotides read TGCGCCAGCAGCTTAACCCTCGCAGGGGGAGCCTACGAGCAGTACTTC.

The rearrangement links TRBV6-5 to TRBJ2-1; D might be TRBD1 (5 bases). This CDR3 is built from 15 residues. The germline V gene encodes CDR1 MNHEY and CDR2 SVGAGI. V lost 2 bases, J lost 4 bases, and 12 bases lay in between. Written as DNA, the CDR3 is TGTGCCAGCAGTTACAGGGGCCCAATATACAATGAGCAGTTCTTC. This translates into CASSYRGPIYNEQFF.

CDR3 region: CASSLLGVNQPQHF. The CDR3 DNA reads as TGTGCCAGCAGCTTACTGGGGGTTAATCAGCCCCAGCATTTT. The gene calls are TRBV7-2 and TRBJ1-5, with D possibly TRBD1 on 5 matching bases. The ends were cut back, 2 bases at V and 4 bases at J, with 9 bases in the middle. The CDR3 length is 14 residues. CDR1 is SGHTA and CDR2 is FQGNSA in the germline V gene.

This sequence joins TRBV6-1 and TRBJ2-7; no clear D gene. There are 13 residues in the CDR3. Germline values: CDR1 MNHNS, CDR2 SASEGT. V was trimmed by 0 bases and J by 4 bases, leaving 7 bases between them. DNA of the CDR3: TGTGCCAGCAGTGAAGCGCTGAGGTACGAGCAGTACTTC. It encodes CASSEALRYEQYF.

This chain connects TRBV5-1 to TRBJ1-2, with unresolved D. In germline, CDR1 is SGHRS, CDR2 YFSETQ. This CDR3 comprises 13 residues. V lost 1 base to trimming and J lost 8 bases, with 12 bases between them. The CDR3: CASSLTPLSGYTF. The CDR3 coding sequence is TGCGCCAGCAGCTTGACGCCCCTAAGCGGCTACACCTTC.

A single count supports this clone. The rearrangement uses TRBV10-3 and TRBJ1-2; D unresolved. The CDR3 extends over 9 amino acids. Trimming took off 11 bases at V and 6 bases at J, with 7 bases between the two ends. Germline assignment: CDR1 ENHRY and CDR2 SYGVKD. The CDR3 DNA follows: TGTGCCGCCTGGAATGGCTACACCTTC. As protein: CAAWNGYTF.

The chain uses TRBV11-2 and TRBJ2-3; TRBD1 matches 7 bases. The V segment lost 7 bases and the J segment 3 bases; nucleotides outside the gene matches: 4. The CDR3 loop spans 13 amino acids. Per germline, CDR1 SGHAT and CDR2 FQNNGV. The CDR3: CASTPTGTDTQYF. In DNA, the CDR3 is TGTGCCAGCACTCCGACAGGGACAGATACGCAGTATTTT.

This sequence joins TRBV14 and TRBJ2-5, with D possibly matching TRBD1 (5 bases). The V gene's germline CDR1 is SGHDN and CDR2 FVKESK. The CDR3 totals 17 residues. V lost 1 base to trimming and J lost 3 bases, with 18 bases between them. The CDR3 region has the DNA TGTGCCAGCAGCCAAGCCCGTTGGGTTACAGGAAAAGAGACCCAGTACTTC. Encoded protein: CASSQARWVTGKETQYF.

The chain is built from TRBV27 and TRBJ2-7, with TRBD1 identical over 8 bases. Germline V CDR1 and CDR2: MNHEY, SMNVEV (reference sequence). This CDR3 contains 14 residues. Trimming at V came to 1 base and at J to 6 bases, leaving 5 bases not matched to a gene. The CDR3 is CASSLFRGRLEQYF. The CDR3 nucleotides are TGTGCCAGCAGTTTATTCAGGGGGCGTCTCGAGCAGTACTTC.

The gene calls are TRBV28 and TRBJ1-6; D gene uncertain. Germline lookup yields CDR1 MDHEN and CDR2 SYDVKM. The CDR3 is 15 residues long. Trimming stripped 6 bases from V and 5 bases from J, with 14 bases between. CDR3: CASSLLLGNNSPLHF. The CDR3 region has the DNA TGTGCCAGCAGCCTACTCCTCGGGAATAATTCACCCCTCCACTTT.

The rearrangement uses TRBV19 and TRBJ2-1; 12 positions agree with TRBD2. V dropped 1 base and J dropped 7; count of bases not matched to a gene: 17. The CDR3 consists of 20 residues. Germline V CDR1 and CDR2: LNHDA, SQIVND (reference sequence). Written as DNA, the CDR3 is TGTGCCAGTAGTATAGTAGTCGGAGGGGGACTAGCGGGCCAGGGGAATGAGCAGTTCTTC. Translation gives CASSIVVGGGLAGQGNEQFF.

This clone was observed a single time. The chain has TRBV7-2 and TRBJ1-4; D gene uncertain. Germline loops: CDR1 SGHTA, CDR2 FQGNSA. Trimming left V 5 bases short and J 1 base short, with 11 bases between. The CDR3 length is 15 residues. CDR3 in DNA: TGTGCCAGCAGCCCGACACCTATAACTAATGAAAAACTGTTTTTT. This translates into CASSPTPITNEKLFF.

The rearrangement uses TRBV10-3 and TRBJ1-1; 8 nucleotides align to TRBD1. V was pared by 2 bases and J by 11 bases, with 4 bases of the junction left unmatched. This CDR3 contains 12 residues. Per germline, CDR1 ENHRY and CDR2 SYGVKD. DNA for the CDR3: TGTGCCATCAGTGAGGGGGACAGGTCGGCTTTCTTT. This gives the protein CAISEGDRSAFF.